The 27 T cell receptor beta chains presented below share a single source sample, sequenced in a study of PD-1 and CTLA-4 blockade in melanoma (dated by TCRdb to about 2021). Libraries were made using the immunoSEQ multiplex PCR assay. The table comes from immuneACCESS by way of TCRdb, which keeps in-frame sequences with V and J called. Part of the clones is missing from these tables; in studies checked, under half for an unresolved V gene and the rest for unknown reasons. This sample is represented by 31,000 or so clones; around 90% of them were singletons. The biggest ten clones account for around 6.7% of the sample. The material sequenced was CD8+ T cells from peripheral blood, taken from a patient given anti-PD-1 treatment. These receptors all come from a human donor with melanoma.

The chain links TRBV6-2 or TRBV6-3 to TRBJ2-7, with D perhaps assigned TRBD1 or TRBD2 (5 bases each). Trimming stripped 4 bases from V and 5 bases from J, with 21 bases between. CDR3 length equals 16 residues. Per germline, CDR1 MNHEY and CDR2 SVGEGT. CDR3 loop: CASSSGTDLRFDEQYF. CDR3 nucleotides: TGTGCCAGCAGTTCCGGGACCGACCTTCGCTTCGACGAGCAGTACTTC.

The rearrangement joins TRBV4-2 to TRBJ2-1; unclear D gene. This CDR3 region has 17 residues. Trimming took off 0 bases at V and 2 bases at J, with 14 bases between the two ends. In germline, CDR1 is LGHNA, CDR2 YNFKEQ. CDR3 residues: CASSQDRIGGTYNEQFF. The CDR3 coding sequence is TGTGCCAGCAGCCAAGATAGAATAGGCGGCACCTACAATGAGCAGTTCTTC.

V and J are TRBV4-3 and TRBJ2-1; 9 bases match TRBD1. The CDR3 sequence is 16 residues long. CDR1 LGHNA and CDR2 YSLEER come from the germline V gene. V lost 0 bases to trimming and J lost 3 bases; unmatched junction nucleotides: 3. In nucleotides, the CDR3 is TGCGCCAGCAGCCAAGACACAGGGGGCTACTACAATGAGCAGTTCTTC. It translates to CASSQDTGGYYNEQFF.

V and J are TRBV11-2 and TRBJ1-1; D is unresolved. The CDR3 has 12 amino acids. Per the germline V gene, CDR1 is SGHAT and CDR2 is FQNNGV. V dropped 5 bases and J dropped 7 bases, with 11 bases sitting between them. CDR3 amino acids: CASSRGADEAFF. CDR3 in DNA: TGTGCCAGCAGCCGGGGTGCCGATGAAGCTTTCTTT.

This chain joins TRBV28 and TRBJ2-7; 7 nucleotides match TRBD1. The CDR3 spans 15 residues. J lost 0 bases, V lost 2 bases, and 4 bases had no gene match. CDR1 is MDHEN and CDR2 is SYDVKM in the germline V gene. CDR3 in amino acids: CASSLRWDSSYEQYF. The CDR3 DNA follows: TGTGCCAGCAGTTTAAGGTGGGACAGCTCCTACGAGCAGTACTTC. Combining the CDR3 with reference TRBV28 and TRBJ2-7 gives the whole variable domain DVKVTQSSRYLVKRTGEKVFLECVQDMDHENMFWYRQDPGLGLRLIYFSYDVKMKEKGDIPEGYSVSREKKERFSLILESASTNQTSMYLCASSLRWDSSYEQYFGPGTRLTVT.

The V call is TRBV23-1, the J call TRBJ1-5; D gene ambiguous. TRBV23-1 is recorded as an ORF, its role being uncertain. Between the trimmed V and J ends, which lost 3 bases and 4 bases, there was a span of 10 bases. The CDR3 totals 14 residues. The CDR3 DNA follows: TGCGCCAGCAGTCATTTGACCGCGAATCAGCCCCAGCATTTT. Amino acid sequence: CASSHLTANQPQHF.

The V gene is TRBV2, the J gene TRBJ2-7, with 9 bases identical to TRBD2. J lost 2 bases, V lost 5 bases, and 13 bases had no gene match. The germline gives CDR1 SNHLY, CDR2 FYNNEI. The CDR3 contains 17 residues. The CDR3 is CASSLLDTSGGPYEQYF. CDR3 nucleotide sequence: TGTGCCAGCAGTCTCCTTGACACGAGCGGGGGGCCCTACGAGCAGTACTTC.

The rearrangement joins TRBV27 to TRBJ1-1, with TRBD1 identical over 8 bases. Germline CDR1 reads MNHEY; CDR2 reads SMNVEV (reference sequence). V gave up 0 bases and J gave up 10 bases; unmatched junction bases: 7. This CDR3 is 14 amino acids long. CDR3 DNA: TGTGCCAGCAGTTTATCGACAGGGGCCGACGGAGCTTTCTTT. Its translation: CASSLSTGADGAFF.

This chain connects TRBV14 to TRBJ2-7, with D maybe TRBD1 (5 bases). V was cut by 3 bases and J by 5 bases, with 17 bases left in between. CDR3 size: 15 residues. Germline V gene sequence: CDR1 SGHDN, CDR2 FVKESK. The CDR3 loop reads CASSHPQTKGNEQYF. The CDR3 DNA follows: TGTGCCAGCAGCCACCCCCAAACGAAGGGGAACGAGCAGTACTTC.

The CDR3 region has the DNA TGTGCCAGCAGTTTAACCCCACACTCTGGGGCCAACGTCCTGACTTTC. Protein product: CASSLTPHSGANVLTF. The rearrangement links TRBV27 to TRBJ2-6; D is uncertain. This CDR3 region has 16 residues. The germline CDR1 and CDR2 sequences are MNHEY and SMNVEV (reference sequence). V shed 2 bases and J shed 0 bases, with 8 bases lying between them.

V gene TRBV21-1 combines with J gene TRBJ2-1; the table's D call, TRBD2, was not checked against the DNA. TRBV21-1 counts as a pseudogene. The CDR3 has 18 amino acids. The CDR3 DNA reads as TGTGCCAGCAGCAAAGGGGATAGGCGGGGGGGCTCCTACAATGAGCAGTTCTTC. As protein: CASSKGDRRGGSYNEQFF.

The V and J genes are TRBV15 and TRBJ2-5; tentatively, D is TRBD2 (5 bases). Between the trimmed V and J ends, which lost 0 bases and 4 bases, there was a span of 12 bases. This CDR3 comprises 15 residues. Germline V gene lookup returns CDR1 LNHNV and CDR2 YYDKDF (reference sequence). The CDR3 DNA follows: TGTGCCACCAGCAGAGATCTGGGGAGTGGAGAGACCCAGTACTTC. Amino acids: CATSRDLGSGETQYF.

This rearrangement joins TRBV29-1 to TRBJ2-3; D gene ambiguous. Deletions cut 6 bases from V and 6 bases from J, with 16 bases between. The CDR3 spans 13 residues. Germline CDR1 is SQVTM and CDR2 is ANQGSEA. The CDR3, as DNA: TGCAGCGTAATAGACCGCTTTCGGGATACGCAGTATTTT. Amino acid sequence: CSVIDRFRDTQYF.

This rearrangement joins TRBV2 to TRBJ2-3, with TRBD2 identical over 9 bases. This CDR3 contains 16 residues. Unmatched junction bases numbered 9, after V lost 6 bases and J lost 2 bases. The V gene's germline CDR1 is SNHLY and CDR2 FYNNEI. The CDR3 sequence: CASRPPGLAITDTQYF. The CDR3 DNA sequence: TGTGCCAGCAGGCCACCGGGACTAGCAATCACAGATACGCAGTATTTT.

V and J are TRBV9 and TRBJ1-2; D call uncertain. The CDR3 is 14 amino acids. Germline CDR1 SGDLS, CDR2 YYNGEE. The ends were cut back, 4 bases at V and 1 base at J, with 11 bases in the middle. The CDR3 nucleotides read TGTGCCAGCAGCCCGGAAGGGCTTAACTATGGCTACACCTTC. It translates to CASSPEGLNYGYTF.

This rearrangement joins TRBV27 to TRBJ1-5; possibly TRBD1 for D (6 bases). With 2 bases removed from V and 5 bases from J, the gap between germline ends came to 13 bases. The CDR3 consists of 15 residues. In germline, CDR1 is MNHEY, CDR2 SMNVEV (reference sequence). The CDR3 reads CASSLRGRGDQPQHF. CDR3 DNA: TGTGCCAGCAGTTTAAGAGGGAGGGGGGATCAGCCCCAGCATTTT.

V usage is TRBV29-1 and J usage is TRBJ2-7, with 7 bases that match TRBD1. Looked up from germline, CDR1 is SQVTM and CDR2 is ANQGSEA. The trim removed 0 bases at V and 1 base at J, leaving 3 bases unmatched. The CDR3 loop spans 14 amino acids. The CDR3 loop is CSVEDVGQSYEQYF. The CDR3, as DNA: TGCAGCGTTGAAGATGTGGGACAGTCCTACGAGCAGTACTTC.

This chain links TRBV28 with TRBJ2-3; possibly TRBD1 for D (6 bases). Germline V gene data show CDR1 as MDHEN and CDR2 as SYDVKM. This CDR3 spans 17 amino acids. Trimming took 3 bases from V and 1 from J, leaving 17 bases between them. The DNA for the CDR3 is TGTGCCAGCAGTTTGGCTCGGGACAAGACTCGCACAGATACGCAGTATTTT. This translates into CASSLARDKTRTDTQYF.

The CDR3 spells CASKFGSSYNSPLHF. The CDR3 DNA follows: TGTGCCAGCAAGTTCGGGAGCTCCTATAATTCACCCCTCCACTTT. This rearrangement joins TRBV27 to TRBJ1-6; D call uncertain. V lost 7 bases, J lost 0 bases, and 10 bases lay in between. This CDR3 contains 15 residues. Germline CDR1 MNHEY, CDR2 SMNVEV (reference sequence).

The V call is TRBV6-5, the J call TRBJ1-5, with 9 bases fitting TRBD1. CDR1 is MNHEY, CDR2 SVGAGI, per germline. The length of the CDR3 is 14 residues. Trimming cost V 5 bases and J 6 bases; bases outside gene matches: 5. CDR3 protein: CASSPGTGSQPQHF. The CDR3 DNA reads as TGTGCCAGCAGTCCTGGGACAGGGAGTCAGCCCCAGCATTTT.

CDR3 coding DNA: TGTGCCAGCAGCTCCCAGGATACGCAGTATTTT. Translation: CASSSQDTQYF. The rearrangement links TRBV5-6 to TRBJ2-3; no clear D gene. Germline CDR1 is SGHDT and CDR2 is YYEEEE. V was pared by 3 bases and J by 6 bases, with 5 bases between. The CDR3 has 11 amino acids.

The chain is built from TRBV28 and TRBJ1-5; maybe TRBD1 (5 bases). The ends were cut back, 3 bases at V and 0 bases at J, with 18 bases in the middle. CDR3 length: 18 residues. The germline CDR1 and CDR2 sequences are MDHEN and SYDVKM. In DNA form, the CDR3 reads TGTGCCAGCAGTTTTTTTTATAAAGACAGTAATAGCAATCAGCCCCAGCATTTT. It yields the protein CASSFFYKDSNSNQPQHF. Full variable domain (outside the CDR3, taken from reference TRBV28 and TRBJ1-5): DVKVTQSSRYLVKRTGEKVFLECVQDMDHENMFWYRQDPGLGLRLIYFSYDVKMKEKGDIPEGYSVSREKKERFSLILESASTNQTSMYLCASSFFYKDSNSNQPQHFGDGTRLSIL.

DNA of the CDR3: TGTGCCAGCACCCCTACCTCGGGACCTCATTACAATGAGCAGTTCTTC. Translated, it gives CASTPTSGPHYNEQFF. This chain joins TRBV27 and TRBJ2-1; D possibly uses TRBD1 or TRBD2 (5 bases each). Trimming shortened V by 7 bases and J by 4 bases, and 20 bases separated the two germline ends. This CDR3 is built from 16 residues. Germline CDR1 MNHEY, CDR2 SMNVEV (reference sequence).

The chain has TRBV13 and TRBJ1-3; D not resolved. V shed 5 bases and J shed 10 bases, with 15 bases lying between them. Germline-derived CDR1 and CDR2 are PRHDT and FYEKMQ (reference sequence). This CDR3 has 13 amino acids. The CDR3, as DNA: TGTGCCAGCAGCCTGCGGGGTTTTAGAACCATATATTTT. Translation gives CASSLRGFRTIYF.

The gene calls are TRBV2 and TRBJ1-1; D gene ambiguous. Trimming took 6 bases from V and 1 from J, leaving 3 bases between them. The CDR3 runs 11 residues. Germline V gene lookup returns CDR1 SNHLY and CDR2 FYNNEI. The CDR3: CASRENTEAFF. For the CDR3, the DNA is TGTGCCAGCAGGGAGAACACTGAAGCTTTCTTT. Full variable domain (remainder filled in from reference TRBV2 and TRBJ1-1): EPEVTQTPSHQVTQMGQEVILRCVPISNHLYFYWYRQILGQKVEFLVSFYNNEISEKSEIFDDQFSVERPDGSNFTLKIRSTKLEDSAMYFCASRENTEAFFGQGTRLTVV.

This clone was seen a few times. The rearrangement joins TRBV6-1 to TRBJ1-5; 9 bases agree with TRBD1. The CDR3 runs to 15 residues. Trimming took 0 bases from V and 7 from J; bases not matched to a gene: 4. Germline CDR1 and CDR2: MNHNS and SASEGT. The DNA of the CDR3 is TGTGCCAGCAGTGAAGCAACAGGGGGCGTGCAGCCCCAGCATTTT. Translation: CASSEATGGVQPQHF.

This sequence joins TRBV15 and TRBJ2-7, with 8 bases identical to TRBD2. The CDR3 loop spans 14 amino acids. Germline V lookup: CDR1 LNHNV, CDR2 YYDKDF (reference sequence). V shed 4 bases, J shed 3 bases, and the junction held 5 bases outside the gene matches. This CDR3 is CATSKAGVGYEQYF. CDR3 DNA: TGTGCCACCAGCAAAGCGGGGGTGGGCTACGAGCAGTACTTC.